A selection of T cell receptor beta chains follows, all from one sample in a study of cytomegalovirus exposure and HLA in healthy donors. Repertoires were generated with immunoSEQ multiplex PCR, while TCRdb's copy carries only in-frame clones and drops some. The sample records 180,000 or so clones, 78% being singletons. The sample consisted of PBMCs. These TCRs come from a female donor in good health and CMV-seronegative. The CDR3 runs from the conserved cysteine through the conserved F or W. The D gene is left open where the match is weak. Expanded clones get a size class; other rows say once, few or many, or leave the size out.

v_gene: TRBV7-6
abundance: .
d_gene: .
j_gene: TRBJ1-2
CDR3nt: TGTGCCAGCAGCTTAGCTCGGGGAGAGCGTGGCTACACCTTC
CDR3aa: CASSLARGERGYTF

v_gene: TRBV5-1
abundance: few
d_gene: .
j_gene: TRBJ2-7
CDR3nt: TGCGCCAGCAGCAATCCAGGAAGCTCCTACGAGCAGTACTTC
CDR3aa: CASSNPGSSYEQYF

v_gene: TRBV27
abundance: .
d_gene: TRBD2
j_gene: TRBJ2-7
CDR3nt: TGTGCCAGCAGTCCGACTAGCGGGAGCTACGAGCAGTACTTC
CDR3aa: CASSPTSGSYEQYF

v_gene: TRBV5-1
abundance: .
d_gene: TRBD2
j_gene: TRBJ2-1
CDR3nt: TGCGCCAGCAGCCTACTAGCGGGGGCGAGCTCCTACAATGAGCAGTTCTTC
CDR3aa: CASSLLAGASSYNEQFF

v_gene: TRBV7-6
abundance: once
d_gene: .
j_gene: TRBJ2-6
CDR3nt: TGTGCCAGCAGCTCAGCCCTCCGGGGAGCCGGGGCCAACGTCCTGACTTTC
CDR3aa: CASSSALRGAGANVLTF

v_gene: TRBV11-2
abundance: .
d_gene: .
j_gene: TRBJ1-1
CDR3nt: TGTGCCAGCAGCTTAGGGATGGAGGGGAGAGCAGCTGAAGCTTTCTTT
CDR3aa: CASSLGMEGRAAEAFF

v_gene: TRBV20-1
abundance: .
d_gene: .
j_gene: TRBJ2-3
CDR3nt: TGCAGTGCTAGACGGTCAGATACGCAGTATTTT
CDR3aa: CSARRSDTQYF

v_gene: TRBV30
abundance: .
d_gene: .
j_gene: TRBJ1-2
CDR3nt: TGTGCCTGGAGTCCCCCCTCCAACTATGGCTACACCTTC
CDR3aa: CAWSPPSNYGYTF

v_gene: TRBV4-2
abundance: .
d_gene: TRBD1
j_gene: TRBJ1-1
CDR3nt: TGTGCCAGCAGCCAACCAACAGGGGCTGGTGGCACTGAAGCTTTCTTT
CDR3aa: CASSQPTGAGGTEAFF

v_gene: TRBV5-3
abundance: few
d_gene: TRBD1
j_gene: TRBJ1-2
CDR3nt: TGTGCCGACAGGGGTGGTCTGCTCTATGGCTACACCTTC
CDR3aa: CADRGGLLYGYTF

v_gene: TRBV6-6
abundance: .
d_gene: TRBD2
j_gene: TRBJ2-1
CDR3nt: TGTGCCAGCAGACTAGCGCGCGATGAGCAGTTCTTC
CDR3aa: CASRLARDEQFF

v_gene: TRBV7-9
abundance: .
d_gene: .
j_gene: TRBJ1-2
CDR3nt: TGTGCCAGCAGCTTAGAGGGGCAGGGGCCGGATGGCTACACCTTC
CDR3aa: CASSLEGQGPDGYTF

v_gene: TRBV5-1
abundance: few
d_gene: TRBD2
j_gene: TRBJ2-1
CDR3nt: TGCGCCAGCACCACAACCGGGACTAGCGGGGGGGAGCAGTTCTTC
CDR3aa: CASTTTGTSGGEQFF

v_gene: TRBV6-5
abundance: .
d_gene: .
j_gene: TRBJ2-7
CDR3nt: TGTGCCAGCAGTCCAGGGGGGAGTGGCTCCTACGAGCAGTACTTC
CDR3aa: CASSPGGSGSYEQYF

v_gene: TRBV27
abundance: .
d_gene: .
j_gene: TRBJ2-1
CDR3nt: TGTGCCAGCAGTCCCCCCCTGTACAATGAGCAGTTCTTC
CDR3aa: CASSPPLYNEQFF

v_gene: TRBV21-1
abundance: few
d_gene: .
j_gene: TRBJ2-7
CDR3nt: TGTGCCAGCAGCAATTCGGGACAGGGGTCCGACGAGCAGTACTTC
CDR3aa: CASSNSGQGSDEQYF

v_gene: TRBV5-4
abundance: .
d_gene: TRBD1
j_gene: TRBJ1-2
CDR3nt: TGTGCCAGCAGACTCACAGGGGGCCCCTATGGCTACACCTTC
CDR3aa: CASRLTGGPYGYTF

v_gene: TRBV30
abundance: .
d_gene: .
j_gene: TRBJ2-5
CDR3nt: TGTGCCTGGAGTGTTGAGCTAGCCCTGCTAGAGACCCAGTACTTC
CDR3aa: CAWSVELALLETQYF

v_gene: TRBV2
abundance: .
d_gene: .
j_gene: TRBJ2-3
CDR3nt: TGTGCCAGCACTTCTGCTTGGCAGATTAGCACAGATACGCAGTATTTT
CDR3aa: CASTSAWQISTDTQYF

v_gene: TRBV27
abundance: .
d_gene: .
j_gene: TRBJ1-5
CDR3nt: TGTGCCATTATTCGACTGAACAATCAGCCCCAGCATTTT
CDR3aa: CAIIRLNNQPQHF

v_gene: TRBV14
abundance: .
d_gene: .
j_gene: TRBJ1-1
CDR3nt: TGTGCCAGCAGCCACCGAAACAGGGAGAACACTGAAGCTTTCTTT
CDR3aa: CASSHRNRENTEAFF

v_gene: TRBV27
abundance: .
d_gene: TRBD2
j_gene: TRBJ2-7
CDR3nt: TGTGCCAGCAGTGCGGGACTAGCGGGGACCTACGAGCAGTACTTC
CDR3aa: CASSAGLAGTYEQYF

v_gene: TRBV9
abundance: .
d_gene: .
j_gene: TRBJ2-7
CDR3nt: TGTGCCAGCAGCGTAGTGGGAGAGGGCGAGCAGTACTTC
CDR3aa: CASSVVGEGEQYF

v_gene: TRBV19
abundance: once
d_gene: TRBD2
j_gene: TRBJ2-1
CDR3nt: TGTGCCAGTAGTACCAAGCGGGGGAGCTCCTACAATGAGCAGTTCTTC
CDR3aa: CASSTKRGSSYNEQFF

v_gene: TRBV6-6
abundance: .
d_gene: TRBD1
j_gene: TRBJ1-2
CDR3nt: TGTGCCAGCAGTGACCGACAGGGGGCTAACTATGGCTACACCTTC
CDR3aa: CASSDRQGANYGYTF

v_gene: TRBV29-1
abundance: .
d_gene: .
j_gene: TRBJ2-1
CDR3nt: TGCAGCGTTGAAATCGTCAATGAGCAGTTCTTC
CDR3aa: CSVEIVNEQFF

v_gene: TRBV7-8
abundance: .
d_gene: .
j_gene: TRBJ2-2
CDR3nt: TGTGCCAGCAGCAGTAAGGTGGGGACACCCGGGGAGCTGTTTTTT
CDR3aa: CASSSKVGTPGELFF

v_gene: TRBV7-8
abundance: .
d_gene: TRBD2
j_gene: TRBJ2-5
CDR3nt: TGTGCCAGCAGCCCGCGTGGGCGGGGGAAAGAGACCCAGTACTTC
CDR3aa: CASSPRGRGKETQYF

v_gene: TRBV4-1
abundance: .
d_gene: TRBD2
j_gene: TRBJ2-7
CDR3nt: TGCGCCAGCAGCCAAGTCGGGCGACTAGCGGGAGCGGACGAGCAGTACTTC
CDR3aa: CASSQVGRLAGADEQYF

v_gene: TRBV2
abundance: .
d_gene: .
j_gene: TRBJ2-7
CDR3nt: TGTGCCAGCACCCCGGGGGAGGACTACGAGCAGTACTTC
CDR3aa: CASTPGEDYEQYF

v_gene: TRBV7-3
abundance: .
d_gene: .
j_gene: TRBJ1-3
CDR3nt: TGTGCCAGCAGTTTGTATACTGGAAACACCATATATTTT
CDR3aa: CASSLYTGNTIYF

v_gene: TRBV6-1
abundance: .
d_gene: .
j_gene: TRBJ1-6
CDR3nt: TGTGCCAGCAGTGAGGTTCTCGTCCTCGAAGAAAGTATAGGGGATTCACCCCTCCACTTT
CDR3aa: CASSEVLVLEESIGDSPLHF

v_gene: TRBV10-3
abundance: .
d_gene: .
j_gene: TRBJ1-1
CDR3nt: TGTGCCATCGGCCCGACAGGAAACACTGAAGCTTTCTTT
CDR3aa: CAIGPTGNTEAFF

v_gene: TRBV7-9
abundance: .
d_gene: .
j_gene: TRBJ1-3
CDR3nt: TGTTCCAGCAGCTTAGCGGGGGCTTCTCCCTTATATTTT
CDR3aa: CSSSLAGASPLYF

v_gene: TRBV6-5
abundance: .
d_gene: .
j_gene: TRBJ2-1
CDR3nt: TGTGCCAGCAGTTACTCGAGCAGGGGTGGGAATGAGCAGTTCTTC
CDR3aa: CASSYSSRGGNEQFF

v_gene: TRBV2
abundance: .
d_gene: .
j_gene: TRBJ2-7
CDR3nt: TGTGCCAGCAGCGACCTTGGGTTAGCGGCTTTAACCTACGAGCAGTACTTC
CDR3aa: CASSDLGLAALTYEQYF

v_gene: TRBV28
abundance: .
d_gene: .
j_gene: TRBJ1-2
CDR3nt: TGTGCCAGCAGTTCCCACAAGGCGGATAACTATGGCTACACCTTC
CDR3aa: CASSSHKADNYGYTF

v_gene: TRBV15
abundance: few
d_gene: .
j_gene: TRBJ1-1
CDR3nt: TGTGCCACCAGCCCCCGCGATGGAACAGGAGCTTTCTTT
CDR3aa: CATSPRDGTGAFF

v_gene: TRBV7-6
abundance: .
d_gene: TRBD1
j_gene: TRBJ2-7
CDR3nt: TGTGCCAGCAGCTTAGCGGGACAGGGTCCCTACGAGCAGTACTTC
CDR3aa: CASSLAGQGPYEQYF

v_gene: TRBV7-9
abundance: few
d_gene: TRBD2
j_gene: TRBJ2-7
CDR3nt: TGTGCCAGCAGCCATAAGCGGGGACTGGATTCCTACGAGCAGTACTTC
CDR3aa: CASSHKRGLDSYEQYF

v_gene: TRBV30
abundance: .
d_gene: .
j_gene: TRBJ2-1
CDR3nt: TGTGCCTGGACTCCCCGGATTAGCGGAGACAATGAGCAGTTCTTC
CDR3aa: CAWTPRISGDNEQFF

v_gene: TRBV6-6
abundance: .
d_gene: .
j_gene: TRBJ2-3
CDR3nt: TGTGCCAGCAGTTACTCTAGCGGAGATACGCAGTATTTT
CDR3aa: CASSYSSGDTQYF

v_gene: TRBV12-5
abundance: .
d_gene: TRBD2
j_gene: TRBJ2-5
CDR3nt: TGTGCTAGTGGGACCGGACTAGCGGTACAAGAGACCCAGTACTTC
CDR3aa: CASGTGLAVQETQYF

v_gene: TRBV5-1
abundance: once
d_gene: .
j_gene: TRBJ1-4
CDR3nt: TGCGCCAGCAGCTTTTTTAGGGGGGGCTCCGATGAAAAACTGTTTTTT
CDR3aa: CASSFFRGGSDEKLFF

v_gene: TRBV13
abundance: few
d_gene: .
j_gene: TRBJ2-7
CDR3nt: TGTGCCAGCAGCTTAGGACAGGCGAGCTCCTACGAGCAGTACTTC
CDR3aa: CASSLGQASSYEQYF

v_gene: TRBV5-4
abundance: many
d_gene: TRBD1
j_gene: TRBJ2-7
CDR3nt: TGTGCCAGCAGCTCGGGACAGGGCTCCTACGAGCAGTACTTC
CDR3aa: CASSSGQGSYEQYF

v_gene: TRBV5-6
abundance: .
d_gene: TRBD2
j_gene: TRBJ2-1
CDR3nt: TGTGCCAGCAGCTTGGGGCCTCCCAGCGGGGGGATCGAGGAGCAGTTCTTC
CDR3aa: CASSLGPPSGGIEEQFF

v_gene: TRBV4-2
abundance: .
d_gene: TRBD2
j_gene: TRBJ2-5
CDR3nt: TGTGCCAGCAGCCAAGGGACTAGCGAACAAGAGACCCAGTACTTC
CDR3aa: CASSQGTSEQETQYF

v_gene: TRBV6-5
abundance: .
d_gene: .
j_gene: TRBJ2-7
CDR3nt: TGTGCCAGCAGAACACAGGGTGGCGAGCAGTACTTC
CDR3aa: CASRTQGGEQYF

v_gene: TRBV6-1
abundance: .
d_gene: TRBD1
j_gene: TRBJ1-2
CDR3nt: TGTGCCAGTAAAAGAATGACAGGGGACTATGGCTACACCTTC
CDR3aa: CASKRMTGDYGYTF

v_gene: TRBV9
abundance: once
d_gene: TRBD2
j_gene: TRBJ2-7
CDR3nt: TGTGCCAGCAGCGGCACTAGCGGGAGTCCTTACGAGCAGTACTTC
CDR3aa: CASSGTSGSPYEQYF

v_gene: TRBV6-5
abundance: few
d_gene: TRBD1
j_gene: TRBJ1-1
CDR3nt: TGTGCCAGCAGTGGGGGACAGGGATCACCTGAAGCTTTCTTT
CDR3aa: CASSGGQGSPEAFF

v_gene: TRBV4-1
abundance: .
d_gene: .
j_gene: TRBJ1-5
CDR3nt: TGCGCCAGCAGCCAAGTAGGGGGGGTCTTTTCTGGCAATCAGCCCCAGCATTTT
CDR3aa: CASSQVGGVFSGNQPQHF

v_gene: TRBV7-9
abundance: .
d_gene: TRBD2
j_gene: TRBJ2-1
CDR3nt: TGTGCCAGCAGCGGGACTAGTGTCAATGAGCAGTTCTTC
CDR3aa: CASSGTSVNEQFF

v_gene: TRBV25-1
abundance: .
d_gene: TRBD2
j_gene: TRBJ2-1
CDR3nt: TGTGCCAGCAGTGAATTCGCTAGCGGGAGGAGGGATGAGCAGTTCTTC
CDR3aa: CASSEFASGRRDEQFF

v_gene: TRBV7-2
abundance: .
d_gene: TRBD1
j_gene: TRBJ1-2
CDR3nt: TGTGCCAGCAGCTCTCGACAGGGGGCTGGGACTGGAAACTATGGCTACACCTTC
CDR3aa: CASSSRQGAGTGNYGYTF